This entry lists 31 T cell receptor beta chains sequenced from one sample in a study of blood T cells in healthy people across ages. Then a second PCR, running about 6 to 11 cycles, was carried out with a sample-barcoded 5' primer and a J-beta primer mix. Using its own MiXCR run on the 5' RACE reads, TCRdb lists one record per CDR3 protein. The sample records hundreds of thousands of distinct CDR3 sequences, under 70% being singletons. Sequenced: blood. The receptor set was obtained from a man in his 60s in good health.

This clonotype was counted a single time. A much larger clone differs by one base, so this may be a read error. The chain couples TRBV7-2 to TRBJ2-4; tentative D call: TRBD1 (6 bases). The CDR3 covers 14 residues. Germline values: CDR1 SGHTA, CDR2 FQGNSA. DNA for the CDR3: TGTGCCAGCAGCCCAGGGGTAGCCAAAAGCATTCAGTACTTC. Translating it yields CASSPGVAKSIQYF. Looking up the rest from reference TRBV7-2 and TRBJ2-4 gives the full variable domain: GAGVSQSPSNKVTEKGKDVELRCDPISGHTALYWYRQSLGQGLEFLIYFQGNSAPDKSGLPSDRFSAERTGGSVSTLTIQRTQQEDSAVYLCASSPGVAKSIQYFGAGTRLSVL.

This clonotype was counted a single time. This sequence joins TRBV29-1 and TRBJ2-7; the D gene is possibly TRBD1 (5 bases). The V end lost 6 bases, the J end lost 3 bases, and 12 bases lay between the germline ends. This CDR3 is built from 12 residues. The V gene's germline CDR1 is SQVTM and CDR2 ANQGSEA. Written as DNA, the CDR3 is TGCAGCGTCAGGGCTGGTGGCTACGAGCAGTACTTC. Protein product: CSVRAGGYEQYF.

The chain has TRBV12-3 or TRBV12-4 and TRBJ2-5; 11 positions agree with TRBD1. The CDR3 spans 17 residues. With 6 bases clipped from V and 5 bases from J, the junction kept 14 bases outside the gene matches. CDR3 sequence (DNA): TGTGCCAGCAGCCCCGGACAGGGGGCTGGACGGGGTGAGACCCAGTACTTC. It codes for CASSPGQGAGRGETQYF.

V gene TRBV19 combines with J gene TRBJ2-5, with a possible D match to TRBD1 (6 bases). The closer fit of TRBJ2-7 to the DNA end suggests the J call may be wrong. The length of the CDR3 is 14 residues. The V gene's germline CDR1 is LNHDA and CDR2 SQIVND (reference sequence). The CDR3 reads CASSIAGEIYEQYF. CDR3 sequence (DNA): TGTGCCAGTAGTATCGCAGGGGAGATCTACGAGCAGTACTTC.

In its sample, this clonotype was seen a few times. The chain uses TRBV2 and TRBJ2-5; TRBD1 agrees at 10 bases. This CDR3 is built from 16 residues. The V and J ends lost 5 bases and 4 bases, in that order; junction bases with no gene match: 10. Germline V gene lookup returns CDR1 SNHLY and CDR2 FYNNEI. CDR3 sequence reads: CASSQRQTGGGETQYF. As DNA, the CDR3 is TGTGCCAGCAGTCAACGACAGACAGGGGGCGGAGAGACCCAGTACTTC.

This clonotype was seen more than once but under ten times. The chain links TRBV21-1 to TRBJ2-3; the tabulated D call, TRBD2, remains unverified against the DNA. TRBV21-1 is shown as a pseudogene. CDR3 length: 17 amino acids. The DNA for the CDR3 is TGTGCCAGCAGCAAGATCACGGAGCGGGGGGGCCCAGATACGCAGTATTTT. Protein: CASSKITERGGPDTQYF.

This clonotype was found a few times. V gene TRBV4-2 combines with J gene TRBJ2-7; perhaps TRBD2 as D (7 bases). This CDR3 has 19 amino acids. The germline CDR1 and CDR2 sequences are LGHNA and YNFKEQ. Trimming cost V 2 bases and J 0 bases, with 23 bases left between them. CDR3 amino acids: CASSQPLAGAQTSSYEQYF. CDR3 nucleotide sequence: TGTGCCAGCAGCCAACCCCTGGCGGGGGCCCAAACGAGCTCCTACGAGCAGTACTTC.

This chain links TRBV7-2 with TRBJ2-1; D is unresolved. V was clipped by 0 bases and J by 6 bases, with 12 bases between them. Germline values: CDR1 SGHTA, CDR2 FQGNSA. The CDR3 extends over 15 amino acids. CDR3 DNA sequence: TGTGCCAGCAGCTTAGCAGGGTACGTGTCCAATGAGCAGTTCTTC. It is translated as CASSLAGYVSNEQFF.

The sample holds a few counts of this clonotype. The chain employs TRBV7-2 and TRBJ1-2; 8 nucleotides align to TRBD1. The CDR3 consists of 14 residues. The trim removed 2 bases at V and 3 bases at J, leaving 2 bases unmatched. Looked up from germline, CDR1 is SGHTA and CDR2 is FQGNSA. This chain's CDR3 is CASSLPGGHYGYTF. CDR3 coding DNA: TGTGCCAGCAGCTTACCAGGGGGCCACTATGGCTACACCTTC.

This clonotype was counted a few times. The chain carries TRBV20-1 and TRBJ2-2; unclear D gene. CDR1 and CDR2 (germline): DFQATT, SNEGSKA (reference sequence). Trimming cost V 0 bases and J 5 bases, with 13 bases left between them. The CDR3 covers 15 residues. CDR3 in amino acids: CSARELASSTGELFF. The CDR3 DNA reads as TGCAGTGCTAGAGAACTCGCCAGCTCAACCGGGGAGCTGTTTTTT.

The V gene is TRBV5-1, the J gene TRBJ1-1; D unresolved. This CDR3 is 15 amino acids long. Germline V gives CDR1 SGHRS, CDR2 YFSETQ. Between the trimmed V and J ends, which lost 4 bases and 0 bases, there was a span of 13 bases. In nucleotides, the CDR3 is TGCGCCAGCAGCCCCGACGCCTTCATGAACACTGAAGCTTTCTTT. It specifies CASSPDAFMNTEAFF.

This clonotype has a handful of counts. This chain joins TRBV28 and TRBJ2-5; the match to TRBD2 covers 8 bases. V lost 4 bases, J lost 5 bases, and 21 bases stayed unmatched. CDR1 is MDHEN, CDR2 SYDVKM, per germline. The CDR3 runs 19 residues. The CDR3 is CASSSTLLGGGPRSETQYF. The CDR3 nucleotides read TGTGCCAGCAGTTCCACCCTTCTCGGCGGGGGGCCCAGGTCTGAGACCCAGTACTTC.

This clonotype was seen more than once but under ten times. The chain couples TRBV3-1 to TRBJ2-3; no clear D gene. Germline CDR1 is LGHDT and CDR2 is YNNKEL (reference sequence). V was trimmed by 1 base and J by 4 bases, leaving 9 bases between them. The CDR3 runs 14 residues. CDR3 DNA: TGTGCCAGCAGCCAAGCGAATCCACCAGATACGCAGTATTTT. It is translated as CASSQANPPDTQYF.

The chain carries TRBV2 and TRBJ2-3; 8 positions match TRBD2. This CDR3 has 13 residues. With V trimmed by 11 bases and J by 4 bases, 8 bases remained unmatched. Looked up from germline, CDR1 is SNHLY and CDR2 is FYNNEI. The CDR3 spells CARPGLAADTQYF. The DNA of the CDR3 is TGTGCCCGCCCCGGACTAGCTGCAGATACGCAGTATTTT.

The rearrangement uses TRBV10-1 and TRBJ2-4, with 11 bases matching TRBD2. The J segment lost 1 base and the V segment lost 10 bases, leaving 18 bases of the junction unmatched. The CDR3 spans 19 residues. Germline-derived CDR1 and CDR2 are WNHNN and SYGVQD (reference sequence). CDR3 DNA sequence: TGCGCCACCAAGAATCGTCCTAGCGGGAGGACTAAGGCCAAAAACATTCAGTACTTC. The encoded protein is CATKNRPSGRTKAKNIQYF.

The chain is built from TRBV6-6 and TRBJ2-3; D may be TRBD1 (7 bases). The germline gives CDR1 MNHNY, CDR2 SVGAGI (reference sequence). The CDR3 consists of 15 residues. Trimming removed 5 bases from V and 5 bases from J, with 17 bases in between. The CDR3 coding sequence is TGTGCCAGCAGTAAGGACAGGCCGGGACTAGATACGCAGTATTTT. It codes for CASSKDRPGLDTQYF.

This clonotype came up a few times. The rearrangement joins TRBV28 to TRBJ2-6; D gene ambiguous. The CDR3 is 16 residues long. Germline CDR1 is MDHEN and CDR2 is SYDVKM. V was clipped by 3 bases and J by 0 bases, with 9 bases between them. The CDR3, as DNA: TGTGCCAGCAGTTTGGTCCCAGACTCTGGGGCCAACGTCCTGACTTTC. Its translation: CASSLVPDSGANVLTF.

CDR3 sequence (DNA): TGTGCCAGCTCACAAGGAGACAGGGCGGGGGATGGCTACACCTTC. It is translated as CASSQGDRAGDGYTF. The chain carries TRBV18 and TRBJ1-2; TRBD1 matches 7 bases. This CDR3 comprises 15 residues. Germline CDR1 is KGHSH and CDR2 is LQKENI. Unmatched junction bases numbered 11, after V lost 4 bases and J lost 6 bases.

This clonotype was seen repeatedly, ten times or more. The chain links TRBV7-9 to TRBJ1-1; TRBD1 might be the D (5 bases). The V end was cut by 5 bases, the J end by 0 bases, with 13 bases between. Germline V gives CDR1 SEHNR, CDR2 FQNEAQ (reference sequence). CDR3 size: 15 residues. CDR3 sequence: CASSPGQGLNTEAFF. The CDR3 nucleotides read TGTGCCAGCAGCCCCGGCCAGGGCTTGAACACTGAAGCTTTCTTT.

The chain combines TRBV5-1 with TRBJ2-1, with TRBD2 identical over 9 bases. Germline trimming cut 4 bases from V and 6 bases from J; bases unmatched to any gene: 8. Germline V gene lookup returns CDR1 SGHRS and CDR2 YFSETQ. CDR3 length: 15 amino acids. This CDR3 reads CASSPGASGANEQFF. The CDR3 DNA is TGCGCCAGCAGCCCCGGGGCTAGCGGGGCCAATGAGCAGTTCTTC.

V usage is TRBV7-8 and J usage is TRBJ2-3, with a tentative D call TRBD2 (7 bases). The ends were cut back, 3 bases at V and 1 base at J, with 17 bases in the middle. Germline assignment: CDR1 SGHVS and CDR2 FQNEAQ. The CDR3 runs to 17 residues. This chain's CDR3 is CASSFLQGGEGTDTQYF. The CDR3 DNA follows: TGTGCCAGCAGCTTCCTACAGGGAGGGGAGGGCACAGATACGCAGTATTTT.

J is TRBJ2-3 and V is TRBV20-1; D gene uncertain. The germline CDR1 and CDR2 sequences are DFQATT and SNEGSKA (reference sequence). V gave up 3 bases and J gave up 0 bases, with 4 bases separating them. The CDR3 loop spans 12 amino acids. CDR3 sequence reads: CSARASTDTQYF. The CDR3 region has the DNA TGCAGTGCTAGGGCAAGCACAGATACGCAGTATTTT.

Here the CDR3 reads CASSQLLGAAGANVLTF. The CDR3 DNA reads as TGTGCCAGCAGCCAATTATTGGGGGCGGCTGGGGCCAACGTCCTGACTTTC. The V call is TRBV3-1, the J call TRBJ2-6; weak D call: TRBD1 (6 bases). Per the germline V gene, CDR1 is LGHDT and CDR2 is YNNKEL (reference sequence). This CDR3 spans 17 amino acids. The ends were cut back, 2 bases at V and 2 bases at J, with 13 bases in the middle.

The chain has TRBV14 and TRBJ2-7; no clear D. The CDR3 is 15 residues long. The V end lost 0 bases, the J end lost 7 bases, and 16 bases lay between the germline ends. Germline V gene data show CDR1 as SGHDN and CDR2 as FVKESK. The CDR3 loop reads CASSQEAYSYNEQYF. The CDR3 coding sequence is TGTGCCAGCAGCCAAGAAGCCTACTCCTACAATGAGCAGTACTTC.

The chain combines TRBV11-2 with TRBJ2-7; the D is unclear. Trimming stripped 5 bases from V and 4 bases from J, with 15 bases between. This CDR3 contains 14 residues. CDR1 is SGHAT and CDR2 is FQNNGV in the germline V gene. The CDR3 sequence: CASSPGQRFYEQYF. The CDR3 DNA reads as TGTGCCAGCAGCCCCGGGCAGAGGTTTTACGAGCAGTACTTC.

V is TRBV12-3 or TRBV12-4 and J is TRBJ2-3; D may match TRBD1 or TRBD2 (6 bases each). V lost 6 bases and J lost 14, with 21 bases in between. The CDR3 is made up of 13 amino acids. CDR3 sequence: CASSQTGSGAGYF. The CDR3 bases are TGTGCCAGCAGCCAAACAGGGTCGGGAGCAGGGTATTTT.

This clonotype has at least ten counts. CDR3 loop: CASSPARSTDTQYF. CDR3 coding DNA: TGTGCCAGCAGCCCCGCCCGGAGCACAGATACGCAGTATTTT. The J gene is TRBJ2-3, the V gene TRBV27; D uncertain. Germline V gene data show CDR1 as MNHEY and CDR2 as SMNVEV (reference sequence). The CDR3 spans 14 residues. V was clipped by 6 bases and J by 0 bases, with 10 bases between them.

This clonotype was observed a handful of times. The chain recombines TRBV12-3 or TRBV12-4 with TRBJ1-6; no reliable D call. The CDR3 consists of 14 residues. V gave up 1 base and J gave up 7 bases, with 8 bases separating them. The CDR3 DNA reads TGTGCCAGCAGTTTAGGGGCAGTCAATTCACCCCTCCACTTT. Its protein product is CASSLGAVNSPLHF.

The CDR3 protein is CASSPVSGREVYEQYF. Here the CDR3 DNA reads TGTGCCAGCAGCCCAGTCAGTGGCAGGGAGGTCTACGAGCAGTACTTC. This chain links TRBV7-8 with TRBJ2-7, with TRBD2 as a possible D gene (6 bases). The ends were cut back, 5 bases at V and 3 bases at J, with 20 bases in the middle. This CDR3 is built from 16 residues. Germline CDR1 reads SGHVS; CDR2 reads FQNEAQ.

This clonotype was observed a few times. V usage is TRBV28 and J usage is TRBJ2-7, with D perhaps being TRBD1 or TRBD2 (5 bases each). Germline lookup yields CDR1 MDHEN and CDR2 SYDVKM. The ends were cut back, 6 bases at V and 3 bases at J, with 24 bases in the middle. There are 17 residues in the CDR3. CDR3 sequence reads: CASSQPRDARANYEQYF. For the CDR3, the DNA is TGTGCCAGCAGCCAACCTAGGGACGCTCGGGCCAACTACGAGCAGTACTTC. Full variable domain (remainder filled in from reference TRBV28 and TRBJ2-7): DVKVTQSSRYLVKRTGEKVFLECVQDMDHENMFWYRQDPGLGLRLIYFSYDVKMKEKGDIPEGYSVSREKKERFSLILESASTNQTSMYLCASSQPRDARANYEQYFGPGTRLTVT.

This clonotype has a single count. This chain connects TRBV5-1 to TRBJ2-2, with D perhaps matching TRBD1 (6 bases). CDR1 and CDR2 from the germline V gene are SGHRS and YFSETQ. The length of the CDR3 is 15 residues. Trimming took off 4 bases at V and 1 base at J, with 11 bases between the two ends. The CDR3 bases are TGCGCCAGCAGCCCAGGGGTTGGGAACACCGGGGAGCTGTTTTTT. Protein: CASSPGVGNTGELFF.